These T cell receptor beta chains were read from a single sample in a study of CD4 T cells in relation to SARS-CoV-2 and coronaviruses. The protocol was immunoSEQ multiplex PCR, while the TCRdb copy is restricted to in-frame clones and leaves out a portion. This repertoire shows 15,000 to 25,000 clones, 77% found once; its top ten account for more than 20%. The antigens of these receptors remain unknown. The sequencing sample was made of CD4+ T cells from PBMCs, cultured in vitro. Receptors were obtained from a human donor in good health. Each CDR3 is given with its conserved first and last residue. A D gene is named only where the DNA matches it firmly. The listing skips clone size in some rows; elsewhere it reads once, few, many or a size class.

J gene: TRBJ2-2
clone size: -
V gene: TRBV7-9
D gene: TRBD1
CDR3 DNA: TGTGCCAGCAGCCAGACAGGGCCCTCAGGGGCCGGGGAGCTGTTTTTT
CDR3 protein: CASSQTGPSGAGELFF

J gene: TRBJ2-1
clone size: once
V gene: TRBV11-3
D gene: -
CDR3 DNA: TGTGCCAGCAGCACCCGCGTGGAAGAGCAGTTCTTC
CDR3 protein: CASSTRVEEQFF

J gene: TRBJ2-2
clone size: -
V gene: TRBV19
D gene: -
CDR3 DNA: TGTGCCAGTAGTATAGGGGTCGACGGACCCCTTAGGGAGCTGTTTTTT
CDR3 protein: CASSIGVDGPLRELFF

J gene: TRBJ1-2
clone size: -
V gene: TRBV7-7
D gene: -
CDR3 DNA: TGTGCCAGCAGCTTAGCAGGGACCGAGTATGGCTACACCTTC
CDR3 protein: CASSLAGTEYGYTF

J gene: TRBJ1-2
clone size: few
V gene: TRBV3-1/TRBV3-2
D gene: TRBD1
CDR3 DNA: TGTGCCAGCAGCTCACCCGAACAGGGGTGGAAGTATGGCTACACCTTC
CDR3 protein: CASSSPEQGWKYGYTF

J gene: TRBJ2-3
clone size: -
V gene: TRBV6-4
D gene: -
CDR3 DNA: TGTGCCAGCAGTGACGCTCCCTCGGGGGCCCCCACAGATACGCAGTATTTT
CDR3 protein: CASSDAPSGAPTDTQYF

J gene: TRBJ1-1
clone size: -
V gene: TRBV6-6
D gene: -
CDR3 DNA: TGTGCCAGCAGTAGTACGGGGGCAGGAACTGAAGCTTTCTTT
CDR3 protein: CASSSTGAGTEAFF

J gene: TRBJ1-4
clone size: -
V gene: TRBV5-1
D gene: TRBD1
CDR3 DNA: TGCGCCAGCAGCTTCGGAGGGGGCAGAGAAAAACTGTTTTTT
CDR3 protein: CASSFGGGREKLFF

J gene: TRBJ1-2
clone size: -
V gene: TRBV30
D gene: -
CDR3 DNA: TGTGCCTGGAGCCTGGAAAGAAACTATGGCTACACCTTC
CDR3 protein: CAWSLERNYGYTF

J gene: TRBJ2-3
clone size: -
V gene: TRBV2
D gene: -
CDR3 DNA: TGTGCCAGCAGTGAATATACGCAGTATTTT
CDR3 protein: CASSEYTQYF

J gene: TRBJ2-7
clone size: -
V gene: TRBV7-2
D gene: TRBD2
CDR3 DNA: TGTGCCAGCAGCGCTAGTAGCGGGGGCCAGTACTTC
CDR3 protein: CASSASSGGQYF

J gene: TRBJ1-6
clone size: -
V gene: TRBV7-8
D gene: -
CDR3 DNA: TGTGCCAGCGGTTCAGGGGCGGCTCTTTATAATTCACCCCTCCACTTT
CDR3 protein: CASGSGAALYNSPLHF

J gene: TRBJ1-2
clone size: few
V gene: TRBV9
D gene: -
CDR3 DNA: TGTGCCAGCAGCCCGTCCGTGGGCAGCGGGATCGATGGCTACACCTTC
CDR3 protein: CASSPSVGSGIDGYTF

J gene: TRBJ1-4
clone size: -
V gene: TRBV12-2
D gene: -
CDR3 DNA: TGTGCAAGTCGCTCGACACCCGGGGACAGGGCTGAAAAACTGTTTTTT
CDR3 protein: CASRSTPGDRAEKLFF

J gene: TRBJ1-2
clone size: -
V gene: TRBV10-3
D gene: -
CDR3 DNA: TGTGCCATCAGTGAGTCGTATCAGAAATCTTATGGCTACACCTTC
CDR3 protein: CAISESYQKSYGYTF

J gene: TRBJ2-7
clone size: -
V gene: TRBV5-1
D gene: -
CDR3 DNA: TGCGCCAGCAGCTTGGGCGCCCCCAGGGGCTCCGAGCAGTACTTC
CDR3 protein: CASSLGAPRGSEQYF

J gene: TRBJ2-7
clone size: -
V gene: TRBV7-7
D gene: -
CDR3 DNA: TGTGCTAGCAGCCCAGTCCCCCAAGGTGAGCAGTACTTC
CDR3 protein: CASSPVPQGEQYF

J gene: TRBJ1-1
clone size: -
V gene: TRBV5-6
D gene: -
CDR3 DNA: TGTGCCAGCAGCTGGGGCGGGGCCGACACTGAAGCTTTCTTT
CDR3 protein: CASSWGGADTEAFF

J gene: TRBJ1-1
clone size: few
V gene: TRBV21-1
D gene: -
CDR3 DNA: TGTGCCAGCACCAACGTCACTGAAGCTTTCTTT
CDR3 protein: CASTNVTEAFF

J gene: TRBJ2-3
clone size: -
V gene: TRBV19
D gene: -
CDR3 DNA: TGTGCCAGTAGTTCCCGCGGGGTTACGCAGTATTTT
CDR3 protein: CASSSRGVTQYF

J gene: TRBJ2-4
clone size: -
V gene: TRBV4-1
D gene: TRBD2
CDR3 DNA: TGCGCCAGCAGCCCTACCCTAGCGGTAGCCAAAAACATTCAGTACTTC
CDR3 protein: CASSPTLAVAKNIQYF

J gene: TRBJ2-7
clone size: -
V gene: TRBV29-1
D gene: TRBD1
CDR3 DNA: TGCAGCGTTGAACGGGACAGGGGTAACGAGCAGTACTTC
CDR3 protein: CSVERDRGNEQYF

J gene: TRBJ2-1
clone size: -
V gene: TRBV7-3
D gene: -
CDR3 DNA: TGTGCCAGCAGCTTACAAGGGCGTGGGGGCTCCTACAATGAGCAGTTCTTC
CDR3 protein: CASSLQGRGGSYNEQFF

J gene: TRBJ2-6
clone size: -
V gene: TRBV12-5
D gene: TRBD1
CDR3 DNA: TGTGCTAGTGGTTACGTAGGACAGGGACTTGCGAGGGGGGCCAACGTCCTGACTTTC
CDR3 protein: CASGYVGQGLARGANVLTF

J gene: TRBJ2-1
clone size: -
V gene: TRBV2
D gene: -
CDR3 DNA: TGTGCCAGCAGGGAAAACTCCTACAATGAGCAGTTCTTC
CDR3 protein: CASRENSYNEQFF

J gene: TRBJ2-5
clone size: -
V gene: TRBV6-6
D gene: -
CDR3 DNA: TGTGCCAGCAGTTTAGCCGCAGAGACCCAGTACTTC
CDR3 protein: CASSLAAETQYF

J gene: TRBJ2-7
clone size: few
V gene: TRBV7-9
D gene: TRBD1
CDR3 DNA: TGTGCCAGCAGCTTAGTCCTGACAGGGGGCACCTACGAGCAGTACTTC
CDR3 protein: CASSLVLTGGTYEQYF

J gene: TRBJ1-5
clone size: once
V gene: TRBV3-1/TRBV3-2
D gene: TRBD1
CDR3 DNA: TGTGCCAGCAGCCTAGGGGGAGGGGGCGAGAATCAGCCCCAGCATTTT
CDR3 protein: CASSLGGGGENQPQHF

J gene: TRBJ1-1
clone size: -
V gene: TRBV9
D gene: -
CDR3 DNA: TGTGCCAGCAGCCCTACGGCCTACACTGAAGCTTTCTTT
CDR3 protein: CASSPTAYTEAFF

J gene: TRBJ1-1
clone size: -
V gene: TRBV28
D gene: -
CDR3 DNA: TGTGCCAGCAGTGAAACAGGATTGAACACTGAAGCTTTCTTT
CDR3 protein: CASSETGLNTEAFF

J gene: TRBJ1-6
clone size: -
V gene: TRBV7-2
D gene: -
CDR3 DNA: TGTGCCAGCAGCTTAGAGGGGTTCTCCTATAATTCACCCCTCCACTTT
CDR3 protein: CASSLEGFSYNSPLHF

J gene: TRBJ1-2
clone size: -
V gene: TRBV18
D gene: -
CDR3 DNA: TGTGCCAGCTCCCCGAACGACAGGACGAACTATGGCTACACCTTC
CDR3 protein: CASSPNDRTNYGYTF

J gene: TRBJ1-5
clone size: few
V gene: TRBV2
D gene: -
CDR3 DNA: TGTGCCAGCAGGACAGGAAGGCAGGGCAATCAGCCCCAGCATTTT
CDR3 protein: CASRTGRQGNQPQHF

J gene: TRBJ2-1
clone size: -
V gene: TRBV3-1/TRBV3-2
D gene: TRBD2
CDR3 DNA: TGTGCCAGCAGCCTAACTAGCGGGGGGGCTTACAATGAGCAGTTCTTC
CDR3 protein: CASSLTSGGAYNEQFF

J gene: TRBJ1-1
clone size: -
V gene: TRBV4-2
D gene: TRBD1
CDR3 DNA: TGTGCCAGCAGCCAAGTGGCAGGGGGCGTGGACACTGAAGCTTTCTTT
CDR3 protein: CASSQVAGGVDTEAFF

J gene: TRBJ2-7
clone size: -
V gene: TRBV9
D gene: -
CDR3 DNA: TGTGCCAGCAGCGTAGGGGCTACCAACTACGAGCAGTACTTC
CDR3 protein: CASSVGATNYEQYF

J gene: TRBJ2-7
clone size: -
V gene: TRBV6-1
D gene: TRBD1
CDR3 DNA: TGTGCCAGCAGTGCCCGGGACAGGGGTCGGATGGTCCCCTACGAGCAGTACTTC
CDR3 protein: CASSARDRGRMVPYEQYF

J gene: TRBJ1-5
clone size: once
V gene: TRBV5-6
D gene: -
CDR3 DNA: TGTGCCAGCAGCACACAGGGTTATAGCAATCAGCCCCAGCATTTT
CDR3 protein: CASSTQGYSNQPQHF

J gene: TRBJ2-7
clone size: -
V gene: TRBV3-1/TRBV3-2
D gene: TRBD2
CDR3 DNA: TGTGCCAGCAGCCAAGTCGGGGGGCTTTGTTGGACTAGCGGGCTCTTCTACGAGCAGTACTTC
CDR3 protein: CASSQVGGLCWTSGLFYEQYF

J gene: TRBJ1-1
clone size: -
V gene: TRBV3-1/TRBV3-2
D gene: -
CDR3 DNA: TGTGCCAGCAGCCAATACAGGGACACTGAAGCTTTCTTT
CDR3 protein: CASSQYRDTEAFF

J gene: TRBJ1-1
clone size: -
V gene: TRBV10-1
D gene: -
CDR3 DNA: TGCGCCAGCAGTGTCCTCCAGAACACTGAAGCTTTCTTT
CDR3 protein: CASSVLQNTEAFF

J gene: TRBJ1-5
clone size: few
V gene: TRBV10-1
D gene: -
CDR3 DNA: TGCGCCAGCAGAGAAGCACGGTGCAATCAGCCCCAGCATTTT
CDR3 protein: CASREARCNQPQHF

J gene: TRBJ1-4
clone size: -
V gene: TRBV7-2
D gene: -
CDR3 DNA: TGTGCCAGCAGCAGACAGGCAACTAATGAAAAACTGTTTTTT
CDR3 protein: CASSRQATNEKLFF

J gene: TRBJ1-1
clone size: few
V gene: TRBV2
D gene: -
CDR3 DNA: TGTGCCAGCACCCAGGGAGGGATCCGAGAAGCTTTCTTT
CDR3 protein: CASTQGGIREAFF

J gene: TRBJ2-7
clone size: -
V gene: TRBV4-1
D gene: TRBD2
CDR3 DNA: TGCGCCAGCAGCCGCGGGCCGACTAGCGGGAGCTACGAGCAGTACTTC
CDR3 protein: CASSRGPTSGSYEQYF

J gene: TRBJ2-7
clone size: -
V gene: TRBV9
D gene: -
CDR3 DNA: TGTGCCAGCAGCCCGGGGGTCGGCGAGCAGTACTTC
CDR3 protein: CASSPGVGEQYF

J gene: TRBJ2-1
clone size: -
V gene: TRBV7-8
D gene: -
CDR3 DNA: TGTGCCAGCAGCTTGGTGGGGGGGCAGGGGGCCGGCAATGAGCAGTTCTTC
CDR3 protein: CASSLVGGQGAGNEQFF

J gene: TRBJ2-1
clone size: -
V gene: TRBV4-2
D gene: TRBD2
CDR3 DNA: TGTGCCAGCAGCCGAGATGGACTAGCGGACAATGAGCAGTTCTTC
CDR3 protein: CASSRDGLADNEQFF

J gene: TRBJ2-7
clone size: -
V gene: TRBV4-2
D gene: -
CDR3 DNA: TGTGCCAGCAGCCAGCCTACAGCGATCCAAACCTACGAGCAGTACTTC
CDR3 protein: CASSQPTAIQTYEQYF

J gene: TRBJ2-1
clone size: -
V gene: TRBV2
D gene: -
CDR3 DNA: TGTGCCAGCAGTGTTCCAGCGGGCATTAATGAGCAGTTCTTC
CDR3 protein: CASSVPAGINEQFF

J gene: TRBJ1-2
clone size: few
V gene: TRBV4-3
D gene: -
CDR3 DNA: TGCGCCAGCAGCCAAGCACTCCTTTACGCGAATGGCTACACCTTC
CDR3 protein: CASSQALLYANGYTF

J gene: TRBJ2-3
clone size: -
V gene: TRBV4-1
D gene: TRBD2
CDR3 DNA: TGCGCCAGCAGCCAAGGAGGCCTAGCGGGAGGTGGATTTGATACGCAGTATTTT
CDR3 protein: CASSQGGLAGGGFDTQYF

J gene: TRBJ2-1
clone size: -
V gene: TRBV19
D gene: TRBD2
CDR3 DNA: TGTGCCAGTAGTATACAACTAGCGGGTGAGCAGTTCTTC
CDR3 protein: CASSIQLAGEQFF

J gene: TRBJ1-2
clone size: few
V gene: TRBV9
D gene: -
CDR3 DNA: TGTGCCAGCAGCGTACAAGGGGAGAGTGGCTACACCTTC
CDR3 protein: CASSVQGESGYTF

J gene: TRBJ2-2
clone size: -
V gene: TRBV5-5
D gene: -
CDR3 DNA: TGTGCCAGCAGCTTTGGGGGTTCGAGCACCGGGGAGCTGTTTTTT
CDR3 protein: CASSFGGSSTGELFF

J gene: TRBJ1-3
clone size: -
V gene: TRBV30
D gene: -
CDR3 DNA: TGTGCCTGGAGGACATCCCGCGCTAGAAACACCATATATTTT
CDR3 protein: CAWRTSRARNTIYF

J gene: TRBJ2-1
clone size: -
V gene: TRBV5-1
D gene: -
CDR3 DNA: TGCGCCAGCAGTCCCTCGACCTCCTACAATGAGCAGTTCTTC
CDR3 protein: CASSPSTSYNEQFF

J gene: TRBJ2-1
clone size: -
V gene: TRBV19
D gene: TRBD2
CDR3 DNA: TGTGCCACCCGGACTAGCGGGGGGGCCGGCAATGAGCAGTTCTTC
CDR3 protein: CATRTSGGAGNEQFF

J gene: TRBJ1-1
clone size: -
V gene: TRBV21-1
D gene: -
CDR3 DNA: TGTGCCAGCAGCAAAGCGACAGGATTGACAGGCGAGAACACTGAAGCTTTCTTT
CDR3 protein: CASSKATGLTGENTEAFF

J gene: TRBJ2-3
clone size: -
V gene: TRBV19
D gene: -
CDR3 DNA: TGTGCCAGTACCCTAGGGGGGGGCCAGACAGATACGCAGTATTTT
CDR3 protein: CASTLGGGQTDTQYF